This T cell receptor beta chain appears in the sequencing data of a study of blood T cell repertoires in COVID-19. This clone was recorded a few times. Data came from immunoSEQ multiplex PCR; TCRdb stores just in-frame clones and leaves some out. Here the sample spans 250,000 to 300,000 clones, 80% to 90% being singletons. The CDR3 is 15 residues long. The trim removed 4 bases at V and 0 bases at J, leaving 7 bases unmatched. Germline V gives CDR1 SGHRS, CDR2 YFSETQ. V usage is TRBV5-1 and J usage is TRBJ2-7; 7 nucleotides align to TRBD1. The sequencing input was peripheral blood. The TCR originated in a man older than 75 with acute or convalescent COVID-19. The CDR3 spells CASSAGTASSYEQYF. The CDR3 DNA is TGCGCCAGCAGCGCAGGGACAGCCAGCTCCTACGAGCAGTACTTC.